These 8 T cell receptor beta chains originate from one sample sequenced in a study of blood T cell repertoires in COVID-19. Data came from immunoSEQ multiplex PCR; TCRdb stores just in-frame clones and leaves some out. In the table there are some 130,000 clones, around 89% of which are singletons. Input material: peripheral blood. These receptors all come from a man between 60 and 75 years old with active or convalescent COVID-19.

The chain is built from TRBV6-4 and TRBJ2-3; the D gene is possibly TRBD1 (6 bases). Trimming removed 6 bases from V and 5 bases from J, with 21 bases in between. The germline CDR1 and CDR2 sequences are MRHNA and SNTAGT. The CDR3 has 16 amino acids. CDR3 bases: TGTGCCAGCAGCCGATTCCAGGGGTCATCGAGAGATACGCAGTATTTT. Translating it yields CASSRFQGSSRDTQYF.

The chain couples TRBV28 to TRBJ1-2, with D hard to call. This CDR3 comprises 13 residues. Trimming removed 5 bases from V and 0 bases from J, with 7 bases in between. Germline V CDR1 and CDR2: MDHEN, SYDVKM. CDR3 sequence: CASSVTSNYGYTF. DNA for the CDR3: TGTGCCAGCAGTGTGACATCTAACTATGGCTACACCTTC.

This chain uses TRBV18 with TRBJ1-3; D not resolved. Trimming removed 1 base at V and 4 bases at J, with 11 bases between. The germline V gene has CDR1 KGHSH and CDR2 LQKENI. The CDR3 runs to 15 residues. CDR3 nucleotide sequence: TGTGCCAGCTCACCACAGCGGGCAGCAGGAAACACCATATATTTT. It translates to CASSPQRAAGNTIYF.

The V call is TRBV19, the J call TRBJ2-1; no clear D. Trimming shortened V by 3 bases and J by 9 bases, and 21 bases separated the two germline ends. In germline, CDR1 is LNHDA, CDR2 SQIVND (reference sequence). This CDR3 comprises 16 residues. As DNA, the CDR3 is TGTGCCAGTAGTATTCCCCCCGTCCGAAGTTTGAGTGAGCAGTTCTTC. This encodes CASSIPPVRSLSEQFF.

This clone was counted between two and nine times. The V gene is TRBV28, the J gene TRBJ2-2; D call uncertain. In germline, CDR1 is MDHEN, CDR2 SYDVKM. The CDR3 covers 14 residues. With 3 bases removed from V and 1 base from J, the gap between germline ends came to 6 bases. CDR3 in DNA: TGTGCCAGCAGTTTTTCAGTGAACACCGGGGAGCTGTTTTTT. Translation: CASSFSVNTGELFF.

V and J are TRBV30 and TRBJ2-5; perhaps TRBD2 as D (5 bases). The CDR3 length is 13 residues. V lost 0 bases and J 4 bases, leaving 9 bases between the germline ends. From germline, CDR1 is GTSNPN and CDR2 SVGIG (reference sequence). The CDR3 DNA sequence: TGTGCCTGGAGTGTATTCAGCGGAGAGACCCAGTACTTC. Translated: CAWSVFSGETQYF.

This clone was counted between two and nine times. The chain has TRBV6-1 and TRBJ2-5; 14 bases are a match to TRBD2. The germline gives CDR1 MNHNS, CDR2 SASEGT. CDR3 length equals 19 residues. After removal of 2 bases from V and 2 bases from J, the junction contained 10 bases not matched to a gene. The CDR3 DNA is TGTGCCAGCAGTGAACTTCGGACTAGCGGGAGGTTGTATCAAGAGACCCAGTACTTC. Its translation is CASSELRTSGRLYQETQYF.

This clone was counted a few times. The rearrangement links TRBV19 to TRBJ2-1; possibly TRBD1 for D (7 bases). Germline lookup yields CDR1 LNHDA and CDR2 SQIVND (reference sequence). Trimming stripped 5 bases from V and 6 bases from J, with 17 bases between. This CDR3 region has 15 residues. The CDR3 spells CASSVGGTAGNEQFF. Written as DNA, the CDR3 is TGTGCCAGTAGTGTAGGGGGGACAGCAGGCAATGAGCAGTTCTTC. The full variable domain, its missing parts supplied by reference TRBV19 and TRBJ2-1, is DGGITQSPKYLFRKEGQNVTLSCEQNLNHDAMYWYRQDPGQGLRLIYYSQIVNDFQKGDIAEGYSVSREKKESFPLTVTSAQKNPTAFYLCASSVGGTAGNEQFFGPGTRLTVL.